A single sample is the source of the 10 T cell receptor beta chains below, sequenced in a study of blood T cell repertoires in COVID-19. Assay: immunoSEQ multiplex PCR; the TCRdb copy retains only in-frame clones and omits some. The table records just over 300,000 clones, almost 90% of them present only once. The sample comprised PBMCs or T cells enriched from blood (not recorded which). These receptors were collected from a woman younger than 35 with acute COVID-19.

The chain combines TRBV30 with TRBJ1-6; the match to TRBD1 covers 8 bases. CDR1 and CDR2 from the germline V gene are GTSNPN and SVGIG (reference sequence). The CDR3 extends over 15 amino acids. J was trimmed by 6 bases and V by 2 bases; bases with no gene match: 6. The DNA of the CDR3 is TGTGCCTGGAGTAGGTGGGACAGGAGTAATTCACCCCTCCACTTT. Translating gives CAWSRWDRSNSPLHF.

This chain connects TRBV5-4 to TRBJ1-1; unclear D gene. Per the germline V gene, CDR1 is SGHNT and CDR2 is YYREEE (reference sequence). The germline V and J ends were trimmed by 4 bases and 0 bases, with 19 bases remaining between them. The CDR3 consists of 17 residues. CDR3 residues: CASSAGSSRALNTEAFF. The DNA for the CDR3 is TGTGCCAGCAGCGCGGGCAGTTCCCGCGCTTTGAACACTGAAGCTTTCTTT.

J is TRBJ1-5 and V is TRBV20-1; D is possibly TRBD1 (6 bases). The ends were cut back, 3 bases at V and 6 bases at J, with 15 bases in the middle. The germline gives CDR1 DFQATT, CDR2 SNEGSKA (reference sequence). The CDR3 contains 14 residues. The CDR3 nucleotides are TGCAGTGCTAGTACCCTTTCACAGGGTCAGCCCCAGCATTTT. This codes for CSASTLSQGQPQHF.

This sequence joins TRBV18 and TRBJ2-5; 9 bases align to TRBD2. The CDR3 spans 16 residues. Germline assignment: CDR1 KGHSH and CDR2 LQKENI. The junction had 7 bases not matched to a gene; V was cut back by 0 bases and J by 5 bases. This CDR3 reads CASSPPGGRALETQYF. The CDR3 coding sequence is TGTGCCAGCTCACCACCGGGCGGGAGGGCCCTTGAGACCCAGTACTTC.

The chain links TRBV25-1 to TRBJ1-1, with 10 bases aligning to TRBD1. Germline CDR1 and CDR2: MGHDK and SYGVNS. V lost 5 bases to trimming and J lost 4 bases; unmatched junction nucleotides: 7. The CDR3 contains 15 residues. The chain's CDR3 is CASSNWDRGFTEAFF. The DNA of the CDR3 is TGTGCCAGCAGTAACTGGGACAGGGGTTTCACTGAAGCTTTCTTT.

This rearrangement joins TRBV28 to TRBJ1-1; 10 nucleotides line up with TRBD1. The CDR3 consists of 16 residues. Germline V gene sequence: CDR1 MDHEN, CDR2 SYDVKM. V gave up 7 bases and J gave up 5 bases; unmatched junction bases: 13. The chain's CDR3 is CASTSVAGTGVTEAFF. CDR3 sequence (DNA): TGTGCCAGCACCTCTGTCGCCGGGACAGGGGTTACTGAAGCTTTCTTT. Variable domain in full (rest from reference TRBV28 and TRBJ1-1): DVKVTQSSRYLVKRTGEKVFLECVQDMDHENMFWYRQDPGLGLRLIYFSYDVKMKEKGDIPEGYSVSREKKERFSLILESASTNQTSMYLCASTSVAGTGVTEAFFGQGTRLTVV.

V is TRBV6-5 and J is TRBJ1-2; 10 nucleotides align to TRBD1. This CDR3 region has 13 residues. The germline V gene has CDR1 MNHEY and CDR2 SVGAGI. J lost 9 bases, V lost 6 bases, and 7 bases had no gene match. This CDR3 is CASRTGGRSRYTF. As DNA, the CDR3 is TGTGCCAGCAGGACAGGGGGCAGATCTCGCTACACCTTC.

V usage is TRBV12-3 or TRBV12-4 and J usage is TRBJ1-2, with unresolved D. Between the trimmed V and J ends, which lost 5 bases and 6 bases, there was a span of 13 bases. The CDR3 totals 13 residues. CDR3 in DNA: TGTGCCAGCAGTGTGGCGCAAGGAGATGGCTACACCTTC. As protein: CASSVAQGDGYTF.

This clone was observed a single time. The V call is TRBV14, the J call TRBJ2-1; D is perhaps TRBD2 (6 bases). Trimming shortened V by 2 bases and J by 0 bases, and 11 bases separated the two germline ends. Germline V CDR1 and CDR2: SGHDN, FVKESK. The CDR3 extends over 16 amino acids. The CDR3 protein is CASSQWDSSSYNEQFF. CDR3 nucleotide sequence: TGTGCCAGCAGCCAATGGGACTCAAGCTCCTACAATGAGCAGTTCTTC.

This sequence joins TRBV5-1 and TRBJ2-6; 11 positions agree with TRBD1. CDR1 is SGHRS, CDR2 YFSETQ, per germline. The CDR3 totals 18 residues. The J segment lost 2 bases and the V segment lost 6 bases, leaving 10 bases of the junction unmatched. The CDR3 sequence: CASKFSGQGAPGANVLTF. The DNA of the CDR3 is TGCGCCAGCAAGTTCTCCGGACAGGGGGCCCCTGGGGCCAACGTCCTGACTTTC.